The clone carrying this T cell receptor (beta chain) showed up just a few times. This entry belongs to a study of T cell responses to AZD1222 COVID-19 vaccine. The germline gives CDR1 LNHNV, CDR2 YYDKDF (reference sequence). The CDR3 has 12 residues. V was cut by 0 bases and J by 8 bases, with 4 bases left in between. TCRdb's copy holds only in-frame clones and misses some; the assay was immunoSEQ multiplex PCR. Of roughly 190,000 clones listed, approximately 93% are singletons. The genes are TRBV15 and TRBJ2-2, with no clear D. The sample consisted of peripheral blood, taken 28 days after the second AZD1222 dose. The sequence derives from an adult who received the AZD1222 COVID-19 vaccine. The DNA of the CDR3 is TGTGCCACCAGCAGAGAAGAGGGGGAGCTGTTTTTT. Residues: CATSREEGELFF. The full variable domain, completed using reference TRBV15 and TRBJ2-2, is DAMVIQNPRYQVTQFGKPVTLSCSQTLNHNVMYWYQQKSSQAPKLLFHYYDKDFNNEADTPDNFQSRRPNTSFCFLDIRSPGLGDTAMYLCATSREEGELFFGEGSRLTVL.